A single T cell receptor (beta chain) is shown here with its context. Germline V lookup: CDR1 SGHDT, CDR2 YYEEEE. Trimming removed 2 bases from V and 1 base from J; junction bases left unmatched: 5. The CDR3 runs to 17 residues. The sample comes from a study of cytomegalovirus exposure and HLA in healthy donors. This PCR relied on a set of 60 Vbeta primers and 13 Jbeta primers. Clones were read by immunoSEQ multiplex PCR, and TCRdb kept only the in-frame ones, dropping some. The sample has approximately 70,000 clones, about 70% seen once; the top ten hold more than 8%. Though nominally healthy at sampling, donors likely had unrecorded immune exposures.

The receptor's source is a woman aged 50 to 65 in good health and CMV-seropositive. Material for sequencing was PBMCs. This rearrangement joins TRBV5-6 to TRBJ2-3; 12 bases match TRBD2. The CDR3, as DNA: TGTGCCAGCAGCTTTCGACTAGCGGGGGTCCGCACAGATACGCAGTATTTT. Its protein is CASSFRLAGVRTDTQYF.